The source of this T cell receptor (beta chain) is a study of beta chain features in type 1 diabetes. What was sequenced were expressed TCRB transcripts, since all of the isolated RNA had been reverse transcribed. Sequenced by immunoSEQ multiplex PCR; TCRdb stores in-frame clones only, minus some. The table has 200,000 to 300,000 clones, 27% seen once. This CDR3 comprises 14 residues. CDR1 SGHDT and CDR2 YYEEEE come from the germline V gene. Trimming took off 0 bases at V and 8 bases at J, with 11 bases between the two ends. The sample taken for sequencing was central memory CD4+ T cells from blood. The origin of this receptor is a young man in good health. V is TRBV5-6 and J is TRBJ2-2; possible D gene TRBD2, 5 bases. The CDR3 DNA follows: TGTGCCAGCAGCTTGGCGGCTAGCAGGGGGGAGCTGTTTTTT. Translation: CASSLAASRGELFF.